This T cell receptor beta chain comes out of a study of OX40 agonist ivuxolimab in advanced cancers. Whole-study context: Each dose-escalation patient presented with hepatocellular carcinoma, melanoma, renal cell or head and neck cancer. Participants could have had prior anti-PD-1, anti-PD-L1 or anti-CTLA-4 therapy, and around 40% had some. Males comprised 82.7% of the group, whose mean age was roughly 60 years (range about 23 to 80).

TCRdb keeps only in-frame clones here, not all; method: immunoSEQ multiplex PCR. The sample contains approximately 90,000 clones, less than 95% of which appear only once. The specimen was CD4+ or CD8+ T cells sorted from blood, collected in a trial of the OX40 agonist ivuxolimab. The clonotype was recovered from an adult with an advanced solid tumor such as melanoma, head and neck, liver or kidney cancer.

The CDR3 DNA sequence: TGTGCCAGCTCACCACCTCAGGGGGCCGGGGAGCTGTTTTTT. It yields the protein CASSPPQGAGELFF. This chain joins TRBV18 and TRBJ2-2, with 7 bases lining up with TRBD1. The CDR3 spans 14 residues. Germline V CDR1 and CDR2: KGHSH, LQKENI. V lost 0 bases to trimming and J lost 6 bases; unmatched junction nucleotides: 1. Full variable domain (missing parts from reference TRBV18 and TRBJ2-2): NAGVMQNPRHLVRRRGQEARLRCSPMKGHSHVYWYRQLPEEGLKFMVYLQKENIIDESGMPKERFSAEFPKEGPSILRIQQVVRGDSAAYFCASSPPQGAGELFFGEGSRLTVL.